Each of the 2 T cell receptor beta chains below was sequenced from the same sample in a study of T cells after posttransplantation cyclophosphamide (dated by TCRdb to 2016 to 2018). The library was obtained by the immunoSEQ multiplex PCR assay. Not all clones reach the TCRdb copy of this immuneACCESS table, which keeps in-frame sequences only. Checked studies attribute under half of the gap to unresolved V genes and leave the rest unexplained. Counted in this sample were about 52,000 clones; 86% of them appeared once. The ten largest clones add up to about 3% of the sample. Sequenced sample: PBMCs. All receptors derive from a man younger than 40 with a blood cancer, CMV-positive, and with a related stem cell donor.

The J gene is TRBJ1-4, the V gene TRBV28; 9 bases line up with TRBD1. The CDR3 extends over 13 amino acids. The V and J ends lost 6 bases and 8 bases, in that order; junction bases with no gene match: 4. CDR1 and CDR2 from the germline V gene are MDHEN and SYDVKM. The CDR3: CASRGQGNEKLFF. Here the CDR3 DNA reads TGTGCCAGCAGGGGACAGGGTAACGAAAAACTGTTTTTT.

CDR3 protein: CASSEWGLAGGPVTGELFF. Written as DNA, the CDR3 is TGTGCCAGCAGTGAATGGGGACTAGCGGGAGGGCCGGTCACCGGGGAGCTGTTTTTT. The chain has TRBV2 and TRBJ2-2; the match to TRBD2 covers 16 bases. From germline, CDR1 is SNHLY and CDR2 FYNNEI. V dropped 2 bases and J dropped 4; count of bases not matched to a gene: 7. The length of the CDR3 is 19 residues.